These T cell receptor beta chains were read from a single sample in a study of T cell repertoires in cytomegalovirus infection. Using its own MiXCR run on the reads, TCRdb lists one record per CDR3 protein. This sample has roughly 160,000 distinct CDR3 sequences, with approximately 21% found just once. Their specific antigens are unknown. Sequences were derived from CD8+ T cells from cultured PBMCs, sampled from culture after CMV antigen stimulation. Source of these receptors: a human donor in good health (CMV status not recorded). Some clones in this sample may be carry-over from other donors' samples. CDR3s include the opening cysteine and the closing phenylalanine or tryptophan. A D gene is named only where the DNA matches it firmly. Some rows mark clone size as missing; the rest say once, few, many or name a class of expanded clone.

v_call: TRBV4-1; clone_size: -; d_call: -; j_call: TRBJ2-7; cdr3_nt: TGCGCCAGCAGCCAAGGGGAAGGGCCCTACGAGCAGTACTTC; cdr3_aa: CASSQGEGPYEQYF
v_call: TRBV27; clone_size: -; d_call: -; j_call: TRBJ1-2; cdr3_nt: TGTGCCAGCAGTTTATATTCGACCGGCAGGGCAGCCCATGGCTACACCTTC; cdr3_aa: CASSLYSTGRAAHGYTF
v_call: TRBV7-6; clone_size: few; d_call: -; j_call: TRBJ1-1; cdr3_nt: TGTGCCAGCAGCTTATTGGCGTGGGCTTTCTTT; cdr3_aa: CASSLLAWAFF
v_call: TRBV7-9; clone_size: -; d_call: TRBD1; j_call: TRBJ1-5; cdr3_nt: TGTGCCAGCAGCTGGGGACAGGCGGGTCAGCCCCAGCATTTT; cdr3_aa: CASSWGQAGQPQHF
v_call: TRBV4-3; clone_size: -; d_call: -; j_call: TRBJ2-7; cdr3_nt: TGCGCCAGCAGCCAAGGGGCACCAGGGGAGCAGTACTTC; cdr3_aa: CASSQGAPGEQYF
v_call: TRBV7-8; clone_size: few; d_call: -; j_call: TRBJ2-1; cdr3_nt: TGTGCCAGCAGCTTAGAGCCTTCTCCTTACAATGAGCAGTTCTTC; cdr3_aa: CASSLEPSPYNEQFF
v_call: TRBV12-3/TRBV12-4; clone_size: -; d_call: -; j_call: TRBJ2-3; cdr3_nt: TGTGCCAGCACCCTCGGGTCCAGCACAGATACGCAGTATTTT; cdr3_aa: CASTLGSSTDTQYF
v_call: TRBV12-3/TRBV12-4; clone_size: -; d_call: -; j_call: TRBJ1-2; cdr3_nt: TGTGCCAGCAGTTCGGGACCGACTACTTACTATGGCTACACCTTC; cdr3_aa: CASSSGPTTYYGYTF
v_call: TRBV11-2; clone_size: few; d_call: -; j_call: TRBJ1-5; cdr3_nt: TGTGCCAGCAGCTTAAGGGCAGGGGGCAATCAGCCCCAGCATTTT; cdr3_aa: CASSLRAGGNQPQHF
v_call: TRBV4-1; clone_size: -; d_call: TRBD1; j_call: TRBJ2-7; cdr3_nt: TGCGCCAGCAGCCAAGGACAGGGCTTCTCCTACGAGCAGTACTTC; cdr3_aa: CASSQGQGFSYEQYF
v_call: TRBV12-3/TRBV12-4; clone_size: -; d_call: -; j_call: TRBJ2-2; cdr3_nt: TGTGCCAGCCTCGACAGGATTAGTTTCACCGGGGAGCTGTTTTTT; cdr3_aa: CASLDRISFTGELFF
v_call: TRBV12-5; clone_size: few; d_call: -; j_call: TRBJ2-2; cdr3_nt: TGTGCTAGTGGTTTGGGCAGGGGGGACACCGGGGAGCTGTTTTTT; cdr3_aa: CASGLGRGDTGELFF
v_call: TRBV4-1; clone_size: -; d_call: -; j_call: TRBJ1-4; cdr3_nt: TGCGCCAGCAGCCAAGTTGGGGGAAAGGAAAAACTGTTTTTT; cdr3_aa: CASSQVGGKEKLFF
v_call: TRBV4-1; clone_size: few; d_call: -; j_call: TRBJ2-7; cdr3_nt: TGCGCCAGCAGCCAAGGAGTGGACAGAACCTACGAGCAGTACTTC; cdr3_aa: CASSQGVDRTYEQYF
v_call: TRBV7-6; clone_size: -; d_call: TRBD1; j_call: TRBJ2-2; cdr3_nt: TGTGCCAGCAGCGAGGGGACAGGGGGCCATACCGGGGAGCTGTTTTTT; cdr3_aa: CASSEGTGGHTGELFF
v_call: TRBV7-9; clone_size: -; d_call: -; j_call: TRBJ2-5; cdr3_nt: TGTGCCAGCAGCTTTGTGGGGTCGGAGACCCAGTACTTC; cdr3_aa: CASSFVGSETQYF
v_call: TRBV7-6; clone_size: -; d_call: TRBD1; j_call: TRBJ2-7; cdr3_nt: TGTGCCAGCAGCTCTCGACAGGGTCCCCACGAGCAGTACTTC; cdr3_aa: CASSSRQGPHEQYF
v_call: TRBV7-2; clone_size: -; d_call: -; j_call: TRBJ2-7; cdr3_nt: TGTGCCAGCAGCAGCGCCTACTCCTACGAGCAGTACTTC; cdr3_aa: CASSSAYSYEQYF
v_call: TRBV6-1; clone_size: few; d_call: TRBD1; j_call: TRBJ1-2; cdr3_nt: TGTGCCAGCAGGGGACAGGGGACAAACCGAGCTAACTATGGCTACACCTTC; cdr3_aa: CASRGQGTNRANYGYTF
v_call: TRBV7-2; clone_size: few; d_call: TRBD2; j_call: TRBJ2-3; cdr3_nt: TGTGCCAGCAGCCGCCCTTCTAGCGGGGGGGCCCGGCGCGATACGCAGTATTTT; cdr3_aa: CASSRPSSGGARRDTQYF
v_call: TRBV7-8; clone_size: -; d_call: TRBD1; j_call: TRBJ1-2; cdr3_nt: TGTGCCAGCAGCCTAGCGGGACAGGGGGTTCTTGGTGGCTACACCTTC; cdr3_aa: CASSLAGQGVLGGYTF
v_call: TRBV19; clone_size: few; d_call: -; j_call: TRBJ2-2; cdr3_nt: TGTGCCAATCTAAAGCCGAACACCGGGGAGCTGTTTTTT; cdr3_aa: CANLKPNTGELFF
v_call: TRBV7-2; clone_size: few; d_call: -; j_call: TRBJ2-5; cdr3_nt: TGTGCCAGCCTCTCGAGCGAGACCCAGTACTTC; cdr3_aa: CASLSSETQYF
v_call: TRBV12-3/TRBV12-4; clone_size: -; d_call: -; j_call: TRBJ2-5; cdr3_nt: TGTGCCAGCAGTTTAGAGAGGGGTTCCCTAGAGACCCAGTACTTC; cdr3_aa: CASSLERGSLETQYF